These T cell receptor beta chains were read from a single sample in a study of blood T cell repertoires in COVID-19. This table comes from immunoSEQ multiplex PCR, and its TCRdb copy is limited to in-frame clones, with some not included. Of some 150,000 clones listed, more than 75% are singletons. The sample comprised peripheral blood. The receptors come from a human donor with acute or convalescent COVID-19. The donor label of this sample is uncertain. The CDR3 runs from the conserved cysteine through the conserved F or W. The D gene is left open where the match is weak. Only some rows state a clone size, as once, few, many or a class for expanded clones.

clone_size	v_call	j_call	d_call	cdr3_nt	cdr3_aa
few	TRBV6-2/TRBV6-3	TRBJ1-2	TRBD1	TGTGCCAGCAGTCCCGGCGTCCAGGGGGCTAGAGGCTACACCTTC	CASSPGVQGARGYTF
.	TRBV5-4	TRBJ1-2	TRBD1	TGTGCCAGCAGCCTTCGTGGGACAGGGGGCGCGGGCACCTTC	CASSLRGTGGAGTF
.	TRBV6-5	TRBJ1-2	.	TGTGCCAGCAGGCAAAGAAGGGAGGGCTACACCTTC	CASRQRREGYTF
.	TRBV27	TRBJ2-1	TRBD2	TGTGCCAGCAGTTTACCACTAGCGGGAGGGAGGAATGAGCAGTTCTTC	CASSLPLAGGRNEQFF
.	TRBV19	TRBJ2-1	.	TGTGCCAGTAGTGGTCTTCGAGCGGGCAGCTACAATGAGCAGTTCTTC	CASSGLRAGSYNEQFF
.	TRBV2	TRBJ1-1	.	TGTGCCAGCAGTGAACAGGGTTTAGGGAACACTGAAGCTTTCTTT	CASSEQGLGNTEAFF
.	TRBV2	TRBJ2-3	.	TGTGCCAGCAGGGCCGTTAGGGGCTCCACAGATACGCAGTATTTT	CASRAVRGSTDTQYF
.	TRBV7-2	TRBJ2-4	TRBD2	TGTGCCAGCAGCCTAAGACTAGCGGGAGATTTGACCAAAAACATTCAGTACTTC	CASSLRLAGDLTKNIQYF
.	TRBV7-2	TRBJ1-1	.	TGTGCCAGCAGCTTTTCGGAAGGGGACACTGAAGCTTTCTTT	CASSFSEGDTEAFF
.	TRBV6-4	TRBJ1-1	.	TGTGCCAGCAGTGACTCGAGAGGGTTTGACACTGAAGCTTTCTTT	CASSDSRGFDTEAFF
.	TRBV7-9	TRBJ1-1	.	TGTGCCAGCAGCTTCCAGGGGAGTCTATCTGAAGCTTTCTTT	CASSFQGSLSEAFF
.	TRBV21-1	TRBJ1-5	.	TGTGCCAGCAGCAAAGTCGGGGACAGGGGGCAACAGCCCCAGCATTTT	CASSKVGDRGQQPQHF
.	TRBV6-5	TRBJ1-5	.	TGTGCCAGCAGAGGGGTGGTAGGTCAGCCCCAGCATTTT	CASRGVVGQPQHF
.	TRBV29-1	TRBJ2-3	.	TGCAGCGTTGTACCAATAGCGGATTTCACAGATACGCAGTATTTT	CSVVPIADFTDTQYF
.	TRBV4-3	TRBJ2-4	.	TGCGCCAGCAGCCAAGAGAAGAAACAGGGAAAAGGAGCCAAAAACATTCAGTACTTC	CASSQEKKQGKGAKNIQYF
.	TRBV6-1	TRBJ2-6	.	TGTGCCAGCAGTGACGAGGTCCTGGTGGGTTTTGGGGCCAACGTCCTGACTTTC	CASSDEVLVGFGANVLTF
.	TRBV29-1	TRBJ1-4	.	TGCAGCGTTGGGGGCGCGGGGGGAAAACTGTTTTTT	CSVGGAGGKLFF
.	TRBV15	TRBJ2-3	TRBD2	TGTGCCACCAGCAGAGAGCTAGCGGGGGCCCCTAGCACAGATACGCAGTATTTT	CATSRELAGAPSTDTQYF
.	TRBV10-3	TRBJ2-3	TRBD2	TGTGCCATCAGACATGACGGGGACTATTACACAGATACGCAGTATTTT	CAIRHDGDYYTDTQYF
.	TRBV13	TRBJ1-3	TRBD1	TGTGCCAGCAGCCCGACAGGGCGGGCCACCATATATTTT	CASSPTGRATIYF
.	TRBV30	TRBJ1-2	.	TGTGCCTGGGGGGAGGGGCGAGGGAACTATGGCTACACCTTC	CAWGEGRGNYGYTF
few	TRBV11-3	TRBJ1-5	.	TGTGCCAGCAGCTCCCCAGCGGCCATTAGCAATCAGCCCCAGCATTTT	CASSSPAAISNQPQHF
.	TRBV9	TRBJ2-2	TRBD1	TGTGCCAGCAGCGCGATATCCGGGACAGACTATCGAATGGACACCGGGGAGCTGTTTTTT	CASSAISGTDYRMDTGELFF
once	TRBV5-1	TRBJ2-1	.	TGCGCCAGCAGCTTAGGGCAGGTTACAGGTAATGAGCAGTTCTTC	CASSLGQVTGNEQFF
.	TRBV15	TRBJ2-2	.	TGTGCCACCAGCAATTGGAGGGGAACGAACACCGGGGAGCTGTTTTTT	CATSNWRGTNTGELFF
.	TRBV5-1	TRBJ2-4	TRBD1	TGCGCCAGCGGACCCGGGACAGGGAACATTCAGTACTTC	CASGPGTGNIQYF
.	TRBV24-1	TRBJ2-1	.	TGTGCCTCCAAGGGGGGGTCCTACAATGAGCAGTTCTTC	CASKGGSYNEQFF
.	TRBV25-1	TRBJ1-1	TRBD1	TGTGCCAGCGGCGACCCGGACAGGGTTGAAGCTTTCTTT	CASGDPDRVEAFF
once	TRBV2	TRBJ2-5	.	TGTGCCACCAAAAGACAGACCCAAGAGACCCAGTACTTC	CATKRQTQETQYF
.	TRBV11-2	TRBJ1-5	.	TGTGCCAGCAGCTTATCATCAGGGCACAATCAGCCCCAGCATTTT	CASSLSSGHNQPQHF
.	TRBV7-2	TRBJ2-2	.	TGTGCCAGCAGCTTAGGGGCCAGGGTGGGGAACGGCGGGGAGCTGTTTTTT	CASSLGARVGNGGELFF
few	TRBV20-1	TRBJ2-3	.	TGCAGTGCTAGTCTCCCGGGATCGAGTCGGGATACGCAGTATTTT	CSASLPGSSRDTQYF
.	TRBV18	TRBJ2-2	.	TGTGCCAGCTCACTGACAGTCCCGAACACCGGGGAGCTGTTTTTT	CASSLTVPNTGELFF
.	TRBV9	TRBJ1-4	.	TGTGCCAGCAGCGACAACGCCGGAGGTGAAAAACTGTTTTTT	CASSDNAGGEKLFF
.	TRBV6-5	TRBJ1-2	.	TGTGCCAGCAGTTACTCAGGGGACTATGGCTACACCTTC	CASSYSGDYGYTF
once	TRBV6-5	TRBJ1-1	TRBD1	TGTGCCAGCAGACTGACAGGGGGACGAGAGAATGAAGCTTTCTTT	CASRLTGGRENEAFF
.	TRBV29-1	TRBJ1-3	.	TGCAGCGTTGGACAGGCTCAGACCATATATTTT	CSVGQAQTIYF
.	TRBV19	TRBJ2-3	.	TGTGCCATCAGTTCAAAGTTCACAGATACGCAGTATTTT	CAISSKFTDTQYF
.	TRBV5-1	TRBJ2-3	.	TGCGCCAGCAGCGGAGGGGGGAAACTAGCGCTTACCACAGATACGCAGTATTTT	CASSGGGKLALTTDTQYF
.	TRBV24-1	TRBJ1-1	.	TGTGCCACCAGTGATTCCGACAGAGAAGCTTTCTTT	CATSDSDREAFF
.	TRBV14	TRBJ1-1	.	TGTGCCAGCAGCCTTATTCTGGGGGAGGCTGAAGCTTTCTTT	CASSLILGEAEAFF
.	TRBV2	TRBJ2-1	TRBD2	TGTGCCAGCAGGGTTAGCGGGAGGGCCATAAATGAGCAGTTCTTC	CASRVSGRAINEQFF
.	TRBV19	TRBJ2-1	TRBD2	TGTGCCAGTAGTTGGACTAGCGGGGGGTACAATGAGCAGTTCTTC	CASSWTSGGYNEQFF
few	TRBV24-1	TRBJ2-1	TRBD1	TGTGCCACCAGTGATCCCGGACAGGGGGCTAAGAATGAGCAGTTCTTC	CATSDPGQGAKNEQFF
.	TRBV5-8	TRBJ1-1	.	TGTGCCAGCAGCGTTGGACAGGAAGCTTTCTTT	CASSVGQEAFF
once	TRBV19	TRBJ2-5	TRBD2	TGTGCCAGTAGTAGGGGGGGTTTAGGCCAAGAGACCCAGTACTTC	CASSRGGLGQETQYF
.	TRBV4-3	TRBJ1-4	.	TGCGCCAGCAGCCATGGCTTGACAGGCCTTAATGAAAAACTGTTTTTT	CASSHGLTGLNEKLFF
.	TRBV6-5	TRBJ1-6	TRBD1	TGTGCCAGCACTGGGTCAGGGGGCTATAATTCACCCCTCCACTTT	CASTGSGGYNSPLHF
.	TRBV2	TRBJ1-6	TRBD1	TGTGCCGACAAAAGGCGGACAGGGGATAATTCACCCCTCCACTTT	CADKRRTGDNSPLHF
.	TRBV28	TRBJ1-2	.	TGTGCCAGCCATATGGTAGATAATGGCTACACCTTC	CASHMVDNGYTF
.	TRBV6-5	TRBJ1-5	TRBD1	TGTGCCAGCAGTCGGAGACAGGGGAACCATCAGCCCCAGCATTTT	CASSRRQGNHQPQHF
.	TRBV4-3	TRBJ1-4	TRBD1	TGCGCCAGCAGCCAAGTTTACGGACAGGATGAAAAACTGTTTTTT	CASSQVYGQDEKLFF
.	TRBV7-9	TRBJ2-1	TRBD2	TGTGCCAGCGACTTAACGCCACTAGCGGGAGTATCGGGGCAGTTCTTC	CASDLTPLAGVSGQFF
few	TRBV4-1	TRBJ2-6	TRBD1	TGCGCCAGCAGCCAAGATCAGGGGGCTTCGGCTGGGGCCAACGTCCTGACTTTC	CASSQDQGASAGANVLTF
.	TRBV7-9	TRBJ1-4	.	TGTGCCAGCAGCTTAGCGGGCAGCGGAGGAGGAGATGAAAAACTGTTTTTT	CASSLAGSGGGDEKLFF